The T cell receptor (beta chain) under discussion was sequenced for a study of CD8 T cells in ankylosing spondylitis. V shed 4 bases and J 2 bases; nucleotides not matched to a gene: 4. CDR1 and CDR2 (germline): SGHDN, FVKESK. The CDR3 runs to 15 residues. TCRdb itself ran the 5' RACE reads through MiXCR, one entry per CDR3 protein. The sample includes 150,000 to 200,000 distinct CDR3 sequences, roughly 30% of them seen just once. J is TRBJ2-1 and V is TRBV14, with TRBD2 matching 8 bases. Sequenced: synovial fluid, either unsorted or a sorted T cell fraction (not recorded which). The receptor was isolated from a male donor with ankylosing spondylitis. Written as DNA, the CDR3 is TGTGCCAGCAGCCCCTATAGCGGGGCCTACAATGAGCAGTTCTTC. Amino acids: CASSPYSGAYNEQFF.